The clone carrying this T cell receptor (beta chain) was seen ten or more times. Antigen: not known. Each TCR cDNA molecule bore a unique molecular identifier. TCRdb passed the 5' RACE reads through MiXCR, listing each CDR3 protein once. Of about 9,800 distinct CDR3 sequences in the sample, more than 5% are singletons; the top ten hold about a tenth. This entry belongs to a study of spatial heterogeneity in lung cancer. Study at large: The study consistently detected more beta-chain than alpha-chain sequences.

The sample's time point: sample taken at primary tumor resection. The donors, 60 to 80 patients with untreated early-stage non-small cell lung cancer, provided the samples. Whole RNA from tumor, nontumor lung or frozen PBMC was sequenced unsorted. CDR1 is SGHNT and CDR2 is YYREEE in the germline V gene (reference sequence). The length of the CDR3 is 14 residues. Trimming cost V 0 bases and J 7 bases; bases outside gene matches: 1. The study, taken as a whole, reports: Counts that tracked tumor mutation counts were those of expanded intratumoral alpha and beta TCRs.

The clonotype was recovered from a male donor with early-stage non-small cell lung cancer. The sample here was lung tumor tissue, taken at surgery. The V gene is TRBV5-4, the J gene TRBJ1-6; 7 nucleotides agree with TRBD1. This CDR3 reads CASSLDRGNSPLHF. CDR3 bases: TGTGCCAGCAGCTTGGACAGGGGCAATTCACCCCTCCACTTT.